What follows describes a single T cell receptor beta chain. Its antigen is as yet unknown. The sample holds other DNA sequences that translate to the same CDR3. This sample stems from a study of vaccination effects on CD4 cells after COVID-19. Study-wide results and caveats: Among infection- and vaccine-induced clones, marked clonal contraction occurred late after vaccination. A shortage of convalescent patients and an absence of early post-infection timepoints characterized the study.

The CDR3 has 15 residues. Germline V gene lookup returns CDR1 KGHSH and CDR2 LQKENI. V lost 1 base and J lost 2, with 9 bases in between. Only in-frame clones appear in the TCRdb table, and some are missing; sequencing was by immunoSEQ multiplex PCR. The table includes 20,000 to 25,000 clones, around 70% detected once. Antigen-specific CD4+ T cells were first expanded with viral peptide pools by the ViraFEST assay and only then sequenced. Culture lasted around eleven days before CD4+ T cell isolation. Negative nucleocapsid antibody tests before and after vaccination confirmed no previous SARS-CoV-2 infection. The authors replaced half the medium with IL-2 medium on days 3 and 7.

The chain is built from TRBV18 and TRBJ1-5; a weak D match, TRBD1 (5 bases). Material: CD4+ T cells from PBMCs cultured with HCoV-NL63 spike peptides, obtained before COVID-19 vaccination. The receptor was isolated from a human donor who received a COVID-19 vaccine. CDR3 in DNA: TGTGCCAGCTCACCACAGGGGATAGGCAATCAGCCCCAGCATTTT. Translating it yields CASSPQGIGNQPQHF.